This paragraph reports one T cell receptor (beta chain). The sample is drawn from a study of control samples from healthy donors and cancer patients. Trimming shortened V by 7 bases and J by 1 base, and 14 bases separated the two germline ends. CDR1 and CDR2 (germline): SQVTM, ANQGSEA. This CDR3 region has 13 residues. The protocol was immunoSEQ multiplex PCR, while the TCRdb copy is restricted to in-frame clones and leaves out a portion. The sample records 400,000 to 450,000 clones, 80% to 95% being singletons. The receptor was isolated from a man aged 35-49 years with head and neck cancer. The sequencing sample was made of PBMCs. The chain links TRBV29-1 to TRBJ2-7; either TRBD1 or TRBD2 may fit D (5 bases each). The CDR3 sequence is CSGLGAGSYEQYF. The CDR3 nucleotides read TGCAGCGGACTCGGGGCAGGGTCCTACGAGCAGTACTTC.